This T cell receptor (beta chain) was observed in a study of OX40 agonist ivuxolimab in advanced cancers. This clone turned up a few times. CDR1 is SEHNR and CDR2 is FQNEAQ in the germline V gene (reference sequence). Trimming cost V 2 bases and J 4 bases, with 14 bases left between them. The CDR3 has 16 amino acids. Sequenced by immunoSEQ multiplex PCR; TCRdb stores in-frame clones only, minus some. The sample records 65,000 to 90,000 clones, 65% to 90% being singletons. The TCR sequence derives from an adult with an advanced solid tumor such as melanoma, head and neck, liver or kidney cancer. The chain joins TRBV7-9 to TRBJ1-4; possibly TRBD1 for D (5 bases). The specimen comprised CD4+ or CD8+ T cells sorted from blood, sampled in a trial of the OX40 agonist ivuxolimab. CDR3 nucleotide sequence: TGTGCCAGCAGCTTAAATTCAGGGCAACGTAATGAAAAACTGTTTTTT. Translated: CASSLNSGQRNEKLFF.